This is a list of T cell receptor beta chains from one sample in a study of identical twins. One entry per CDR3 protein results from TCRdb running MiXCR on the 5' RACE reads. Of roughly 280,000 distinct CDR3 sequences listed, roughly 9.7% are singletons. This sample was also put to use in a study of yellow fever vaccine responses in identical twins.

Sample: CD8+ T cells sorted from blood. The receptors shown here come from a woman under 30 in good health. CDR3s leave out the opening cysteine and the closing phenylalanine or tryptophan.

>TRBJ2-1|TRBV12-3/TRBV12-4
ASSFEGGNPMGNEQF
>TRBJ2-3|TRBV7-2
ASVLAGVSYGADTQY
>TRBJ2-7|TRBV4-2
ASSQDLASGTYEQY
>TRBJ2-5|TRBV11-2
ASSPLAGAQTLQETQY
>TRBJ2-3|TRBV11-2
ASSYRDSTDTQY
>TRBJ2-7|TRBV15
ATSPSDWAYEQY
>TRBJ2-1|TRBV11-2
ASSLAPGTGGYNEQF
>TRBJ2-5|TRBV15
ATSRVPGQGGETQY
>TRBJ2-7|TRBV29-1
SVRTSGPLEQY
>TRBJ2-1|TRBV29-1
SGREFEQF
>TRBJ2-1|TRBV2
ASGIPYNEQF
>TRBJ2-1|TRBV21-1
ASSKRVSQLAGAPQGF
>TRBJ2-2|TRBV15
ATRLRPGLGTGELF
>TRBJ2-2|TRBV7-9
ASSGDRGRRGTGELF